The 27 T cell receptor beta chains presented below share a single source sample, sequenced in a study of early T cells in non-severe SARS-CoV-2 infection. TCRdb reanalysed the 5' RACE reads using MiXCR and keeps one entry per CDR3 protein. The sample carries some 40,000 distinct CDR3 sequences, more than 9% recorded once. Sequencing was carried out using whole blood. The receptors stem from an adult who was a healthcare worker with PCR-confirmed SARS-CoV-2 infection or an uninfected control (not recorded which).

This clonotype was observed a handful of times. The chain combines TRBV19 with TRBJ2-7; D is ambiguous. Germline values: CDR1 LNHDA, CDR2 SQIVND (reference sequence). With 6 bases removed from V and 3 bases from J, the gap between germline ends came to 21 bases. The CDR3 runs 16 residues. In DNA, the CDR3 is TGTGCCAGTAGCCCCTACCAACCTGCTGTCGTCTACGAGCAGTACTTC. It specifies CASSPYQPAVVYEQYF.

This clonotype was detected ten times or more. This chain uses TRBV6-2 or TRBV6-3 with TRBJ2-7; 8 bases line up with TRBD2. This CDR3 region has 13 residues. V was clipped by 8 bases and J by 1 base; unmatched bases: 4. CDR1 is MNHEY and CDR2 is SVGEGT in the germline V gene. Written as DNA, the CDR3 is TGTGCCAGCGCCAGCGGGAGTTCCTACGAGCAGTACTTC. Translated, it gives CASASGSSYEQYF.

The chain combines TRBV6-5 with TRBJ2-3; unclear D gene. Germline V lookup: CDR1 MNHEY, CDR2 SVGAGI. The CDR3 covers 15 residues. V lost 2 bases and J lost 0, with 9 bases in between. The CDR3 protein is CASSYLRRSTDTQYF. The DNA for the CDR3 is TGTGCCAGCAGTTACCTACGCCGGAGCACAGATACGCAGTATTTT.

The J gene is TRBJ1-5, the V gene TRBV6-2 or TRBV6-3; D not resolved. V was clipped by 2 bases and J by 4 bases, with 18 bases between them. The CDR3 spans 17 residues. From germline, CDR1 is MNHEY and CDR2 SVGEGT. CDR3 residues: CASSYPSKIRRNQPQHF. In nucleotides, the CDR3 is TGTGCCAGCAGTTACCCTTCAAAAATCCGAAGAAATCAGCCCCAGCATTTT.

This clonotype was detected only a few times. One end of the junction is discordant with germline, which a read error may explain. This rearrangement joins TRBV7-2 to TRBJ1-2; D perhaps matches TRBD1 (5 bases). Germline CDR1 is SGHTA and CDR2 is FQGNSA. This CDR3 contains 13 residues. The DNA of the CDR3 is TGTGCTAGCAGCTTAGCGGGGCAGGGTCGCTACACCTTC. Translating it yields CASSLAGQGRYTF.

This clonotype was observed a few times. CDR3 sequence (DNA): TGTGCCAGCGGGGGGTCCACCTACGAGCAGTACTTC. The encoded protein is CASGGSTYEQYF. This chain links TRBV6-6 with TRBJ2-7, with D tentatively TRBD2 (6 bases). Germline V CDR1 and CDR2: MNHNY, SVGAGI (reference sequence). This CDR3 is built from 12 residues. Deletions cut 8 bases from V and 2 bases from J, with 10 bases between.

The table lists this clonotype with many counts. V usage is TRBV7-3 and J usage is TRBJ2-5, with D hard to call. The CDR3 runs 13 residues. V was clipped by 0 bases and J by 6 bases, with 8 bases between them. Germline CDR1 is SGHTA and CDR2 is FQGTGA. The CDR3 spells CASSLTSFKTQYF. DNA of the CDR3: TGTGCCAGCAGCTTAACGTCGTTCAAGACCCAGTACTTC. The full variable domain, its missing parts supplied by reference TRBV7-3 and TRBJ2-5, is GAGVSQTPSNKVTEKGKYVELRCDPISGHTALYWYRQSLGQGPEFLIYFQGTGAADDSGLPNDRFFAVRPEGSVSTLKIQRTERGDSAVYLCASSLTSFKTQYFGPGTRLLVL.

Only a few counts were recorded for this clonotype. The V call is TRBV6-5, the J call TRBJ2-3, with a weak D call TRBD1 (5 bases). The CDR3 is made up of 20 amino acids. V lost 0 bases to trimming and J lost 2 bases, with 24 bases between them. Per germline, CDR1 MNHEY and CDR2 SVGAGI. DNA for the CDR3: TGTGCCAGCAGTTACTCCACTCCGTTACAGGTACTTGCTTCCACAGATACGCAGTATTTT. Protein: CASSYSTPLQVLASTDTQYF.

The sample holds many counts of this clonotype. In DNA, the CDR3 is TGTGCCAGCAGCTTAGACAGGATGGGCCCCTACGAGCAGTACTTC. Its translation: CASSLDRMGPYEQYF. This chain joins TRBV11-2 and TRBJ2-7; D gene ambiguous. The CDR3 covers 15 residues. V shed 0 bases and J shed 2 bases, with 11 bases lying between them. Germline CDR1 is SGHAT and CDR2 is FQNNGV.

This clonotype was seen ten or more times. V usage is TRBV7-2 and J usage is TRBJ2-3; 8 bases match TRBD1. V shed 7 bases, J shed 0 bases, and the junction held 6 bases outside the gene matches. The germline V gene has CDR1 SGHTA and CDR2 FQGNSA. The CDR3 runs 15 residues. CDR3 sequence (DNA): TGTGCCAGCAAAACACAGGGGGGTAGCACAGATACGCAGTATTTT. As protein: CASKTQGGSTDTQYF.

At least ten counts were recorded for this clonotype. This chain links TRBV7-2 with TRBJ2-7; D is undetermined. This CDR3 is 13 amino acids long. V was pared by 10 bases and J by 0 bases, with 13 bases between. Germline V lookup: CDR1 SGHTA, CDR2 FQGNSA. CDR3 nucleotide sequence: TGTGCCACCCGGGCGGCGAGCTCCTACGAGCAGTACTTC. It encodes CATRAASSYEQYF.

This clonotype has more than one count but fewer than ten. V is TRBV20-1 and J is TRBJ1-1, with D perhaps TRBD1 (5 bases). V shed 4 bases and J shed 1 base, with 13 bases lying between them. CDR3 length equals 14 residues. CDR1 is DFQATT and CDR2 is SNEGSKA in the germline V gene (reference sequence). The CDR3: CSATLSGGNTEAFF. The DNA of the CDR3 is TGCAGTGCTACTTTGAGCGGGGGGAACACTGAAGCTTTCTTT.

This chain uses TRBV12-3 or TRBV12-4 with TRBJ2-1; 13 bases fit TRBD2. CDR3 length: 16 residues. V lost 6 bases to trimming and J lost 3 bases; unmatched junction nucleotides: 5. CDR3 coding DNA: TGTGCCAGCAGCCTCGGACTAGCGGGAGACTACAATGAGCAGTTCTTC. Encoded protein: CASSLGLAGDYNEQFF.

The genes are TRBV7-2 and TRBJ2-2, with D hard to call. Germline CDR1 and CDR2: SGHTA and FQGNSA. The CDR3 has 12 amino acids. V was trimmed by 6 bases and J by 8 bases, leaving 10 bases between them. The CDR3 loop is CASSPFRGELFF. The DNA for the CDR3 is TGTGCCAGCAGTCCTTTCCGGGGGGAGCTGTTTTTT.

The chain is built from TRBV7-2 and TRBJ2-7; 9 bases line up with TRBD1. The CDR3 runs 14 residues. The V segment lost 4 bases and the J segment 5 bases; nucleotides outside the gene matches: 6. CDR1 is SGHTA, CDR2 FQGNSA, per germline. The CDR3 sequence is CASSWGQGSNEQYF. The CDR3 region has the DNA TGTGCCAGCAGCTGGGGACAGGGTAGCAACGAGCAGTACTTC.

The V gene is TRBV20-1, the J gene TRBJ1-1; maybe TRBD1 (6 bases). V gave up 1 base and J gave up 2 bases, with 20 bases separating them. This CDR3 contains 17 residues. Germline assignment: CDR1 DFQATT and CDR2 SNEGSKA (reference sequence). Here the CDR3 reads CSARGWDGGAPNTEAFF. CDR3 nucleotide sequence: TGCAGTGCTAGAGGTTGGGATGGGGGGGCACCAAACACTGAAGCTTTCTTT.

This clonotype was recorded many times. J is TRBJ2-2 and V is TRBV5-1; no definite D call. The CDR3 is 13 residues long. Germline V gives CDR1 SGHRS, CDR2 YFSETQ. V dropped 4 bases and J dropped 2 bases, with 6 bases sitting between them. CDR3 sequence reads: CASSAGNTGELFF. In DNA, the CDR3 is TGCGCCAGCAGCGCAGGTAACACCGGGGAGCTGTTTTTT.

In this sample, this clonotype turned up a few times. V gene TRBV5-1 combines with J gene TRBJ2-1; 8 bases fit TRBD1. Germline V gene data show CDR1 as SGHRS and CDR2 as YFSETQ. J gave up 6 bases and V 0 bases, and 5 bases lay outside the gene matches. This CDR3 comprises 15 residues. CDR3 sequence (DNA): TGCGCCAGCAGCTTGGCAGCAGGGGGCATCAATGAGCAGTTCTTC. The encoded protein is CASSLAAGGINEQFF.

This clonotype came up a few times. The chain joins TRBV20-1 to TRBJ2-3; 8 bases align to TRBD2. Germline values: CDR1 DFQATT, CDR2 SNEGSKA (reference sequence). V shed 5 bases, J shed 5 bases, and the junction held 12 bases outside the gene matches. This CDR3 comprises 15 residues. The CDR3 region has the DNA TGCAGTGCTTTCCTCGGGACTAGTCCTGGAGATACGCAGTATTTT. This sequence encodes CSAFLGTSPGDTQYF.

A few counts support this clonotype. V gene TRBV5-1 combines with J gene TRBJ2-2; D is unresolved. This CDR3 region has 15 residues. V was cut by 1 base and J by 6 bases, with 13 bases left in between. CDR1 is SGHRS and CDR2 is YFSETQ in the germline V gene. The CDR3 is CASSLSGVKAGELFF. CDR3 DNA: TGCGCCAGCAGCTTGAGTGGGGTTAAAGCCGGGGAGCTGTTTTTT.

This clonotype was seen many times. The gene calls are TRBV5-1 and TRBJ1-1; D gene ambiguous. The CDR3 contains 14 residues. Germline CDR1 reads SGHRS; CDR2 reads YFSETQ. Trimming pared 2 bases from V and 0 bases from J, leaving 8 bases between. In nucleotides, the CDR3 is TGCGCCAGCAGCTTAAGGGTCATGAACACTGAAGCTTTCTTT. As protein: CASSLRVMNTEAFF.

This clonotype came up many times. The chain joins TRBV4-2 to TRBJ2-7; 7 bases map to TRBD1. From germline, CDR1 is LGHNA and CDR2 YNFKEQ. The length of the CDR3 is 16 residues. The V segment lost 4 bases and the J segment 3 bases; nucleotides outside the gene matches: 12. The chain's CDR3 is CASSPYPTGNYYEQYF. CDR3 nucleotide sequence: TGTGCCAGCAGCCCATACCCGACAGGGAACTACTACGAGCAGTACTTC.

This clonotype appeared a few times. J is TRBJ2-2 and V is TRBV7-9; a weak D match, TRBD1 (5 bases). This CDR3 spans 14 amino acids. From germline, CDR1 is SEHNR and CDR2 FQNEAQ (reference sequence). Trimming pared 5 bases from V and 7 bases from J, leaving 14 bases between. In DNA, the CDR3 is TGTGCCAGCAGCGGACAAGGGTTGAGCGGGGAGCTGTTTTTT. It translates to CASSGQGLSGELFF.

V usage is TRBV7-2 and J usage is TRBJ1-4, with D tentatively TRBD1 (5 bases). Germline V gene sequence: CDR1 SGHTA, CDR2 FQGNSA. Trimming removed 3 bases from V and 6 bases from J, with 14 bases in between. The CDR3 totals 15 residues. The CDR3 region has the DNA TGTGCCAGCAGCTTTGGCGGCCTAGGGGATGAAAAACTGTTTTTT. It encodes CASSFGGLGDEKLFF.

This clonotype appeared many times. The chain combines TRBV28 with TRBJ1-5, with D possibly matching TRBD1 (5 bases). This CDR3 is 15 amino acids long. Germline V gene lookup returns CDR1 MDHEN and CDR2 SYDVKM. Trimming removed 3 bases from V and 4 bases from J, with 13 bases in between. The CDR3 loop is CASSLVLGGNQPQHF. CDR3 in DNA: TGTGCCAGCAGTTTGGTCCTGGGGGGGAATCAGCCCCAGCATTTT.

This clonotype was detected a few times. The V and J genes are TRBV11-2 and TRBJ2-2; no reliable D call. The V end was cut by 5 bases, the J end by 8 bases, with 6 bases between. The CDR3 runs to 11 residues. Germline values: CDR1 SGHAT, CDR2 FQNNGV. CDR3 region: CASSLLGELFF. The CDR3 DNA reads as TGTGCCAGCAGCCTGCTTGGGGAGCTGTTTTTT.

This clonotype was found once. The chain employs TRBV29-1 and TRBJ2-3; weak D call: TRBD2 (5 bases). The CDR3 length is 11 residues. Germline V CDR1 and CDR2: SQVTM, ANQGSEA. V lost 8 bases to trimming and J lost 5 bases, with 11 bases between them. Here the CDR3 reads CSSREGDTQYF. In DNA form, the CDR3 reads TGCAGCTCCCGAGAGGGAGATACGCAGTATTTT.